This entry is about one T cell receptor beta chain. The data derive from a study of blood T cell repertoires in COVID-19. Study details: There were acute and convalescent COVID-19 samples, and they came from the United States, Italy and Spain.

Original methodology: Reference gene primers were amplified, and this amplification served to estimate nucleated cell counts. The protocol was immunoSEQ multiplex PCR, while the TCRdb copy is restricted to in-frame clones and leaves out a portion. V, J and clone size derive from that table, while D and trimming were established from the DNA sequence. The sample consists of more than 60,000 clones, around 89% of them appearing once. Germline CDR1 and CDR2: SGHTA and FQGNSA. V lost 7 bases and J lost 8; bases outside the gene matches: 12. The CDR3 runs to 16 residues. The chain links TRBV7-2 to TRBJ1-6; the match to TRBD1 covers 9 bases. This clonotype was sampled from a man aged 50 to 60 with acute or convalescent COVID-19. The sequencing input was peripheral blood. The CDR3 DNA follows: TGTGCCAGCACCGGTCGTGACAGGGGGTTTGATTCACCCCTCCACTTT. Translating gives CASTGRDRGFDSPLHF.